The clone carrying this T cell receptor beta chain was detected a few times. Its antigen is unidentified. Germline values: CDR1 DFQATT, CDR2 SNEGSKA (reference sequence). This CDR3 has 12 residues. With V trimmed by 7 bases and J by 6 bases, 9 bases remained unmatched. The assay that was used to sequence DNA from cultured CD4+ T cells was the Oncomine TCR Beta short-read assay. TCRdb reanalysed the PCR reads using MiXCR and keeps one entry per CDR3 protein. Of approximately 10,000 distinct CDR3 sequences listed, about 50% were seen once; the top ten hold around 30%. The source of the sample is a study of vaccination and CD4 T cells after COVID-19. Study-wide results and caveats: In convalescent patients, a median about 90% of reactive clones appeared only post-vaccination. In convalescent patients, 304 of 307 vaccine-specific clones were mono-reactive for SARS-CoV-2 spike.

Treatment specified: approximately 11-day PBMC culture with coronavirus spike peptide pools or control peptides (ViraFEST assay). There were positive PCR dates ranging from March to December 2020, all predating US Alpha, Beta and Delta variants. The source material was CD4+ T cells from blood, cultured in vitro. The rearrangement uses TRBV20-1 and TRBJ2-7, with 7 bases fitting TRBD1. The TCR comes from a human donor who had recovered from COVID-19. The CDR3 region is CSGSTGLVEQYF. In DNA, the CDR3 is TGCAGTGGGTCGACAGGGTTGGTCGAGCAGTACTTC.